These 27 T cell receptor beta chains originate from one sample sequenced in a study of circulating tumor DNA in untreated peripheral T-cell lymphoma. The data were produced by immunoSEQ multiplex PCR, yet TCRdb's version contains in-frame clones alone and is incomplete. This table holds 7,000 or so clones, 60% to 80% found once. Material: tumor tissue. The receptors originated from a human donor with peripheral T-cell lymphoma.

This chain uses TRBV28 with TRBJ1-4, with 7 bases that match TRBD1. There are 15 residues in the CDR3. The germline gives CDR1 MDHEN, CDR2 SYDVKM. The J segment lost 5 bases and the V segment lost 3 bases, leaving 6 bases of the junction unmatched. The CDR3, as DNA: TGTGCCAGCAGTTTTGGGGGACAGTTAAATGAAAAACTGTTTTTT. It translates to CASSFGGQLNEKLFF.

The rearrangement uses TRBV18 and TRBJ2-7, with a possible D match to TRBD2 (5 bases). Germline loops: CDR1 KGHSH, CDR2 LQKENI. V dropped 2 bases and J dropped 4 bases, with 12 bases sitting between them. The CDR3 extends over 14 amino acids. CDR3 sequence reads: CASSPTGGGYEQYF. CDR3 DNA sequence: TGTGCCAGCTCACCAACGGGTGGCGGGTACGAGCAGTACTTC.

This rearrangement joins TRBV14 to TRBJ1-2; maybe TRBD1 (6 bases). From germline, CDR1 is SGHDN and CDR2 FVKESK. The CDR3 length is 19 residues. Deletions cut 1 base from V and 4 bases from J, with 25 bases between. The CDR3 nucleotides read TGTGCCAGCAGCCAAGGCCCCTCCGACGGACAGCGAGGCATCTATGGCTACACCTTC. As protein: CASSQGPSDGQRGIYGYTF.

CDR3 amino acids: CASSSPLPGHRSPHMSSYEQYF. The CDR3 DNA sequence: TGTGCCAGCAGTTCTCCCCTCCCGGGACATAGGTCCCCGCACATGAGCTCCTACGAGCAGTACTTC. The chain is built from TRBV28 and TRBJ2-7; the D gene is possibly TRBD1 (6 bases). The V gene lost 4 bases and the J gene lost 0 bases, with 34 bases spanning the gap. The germline V gene encodes CDR1 MDHEN and CDR2 SYDVKM. The length of the CDR3 is 22 residues. Based on the CDR3 plus reference TRBV28 and TRBJ2-7, the full variable domain is DVKVTQSSRYLVKRTGEKVFLECVQDMDHENMFWYRQDPGLGLRLIYFSYDVKMKEKGDIPEGYSVSREKKERFSLILESASTNQTSMYLCASSSPLPGHRSPHMSSYEQYFGPGTRLTVT.

V gene TRBV28 combines with J gene TRBJ1-1; D is unresolved. The V end was cut by 1 base, the J end by 0 bases, with 3 bases between. Germline V gene sequence: CDR1 MDHEN, CDR2 SYDVKM. This CDR3 has 13 residues. CDR3 sequence (DNA): TGTGCCAGCAGTTTATTCGTGAACACTGAAGCTTTCTTT. This encodes CASSLFVNTEAFF.

The chain joins TRBV19 to TRBJ2-2; D not certain. This CDR3 spans 12 amino acids. Germline CDR1 LNHDA, CDR2 SQIVND (reference sequence). V was shortened by 4 bases and J by 5 bases, with 5 bases between the two germline ends. This CDR3 reads CASSTVTGELFF. DNA of the CDR3: TGTGCCAGTAGTACCGTAACCGGGGAGCTGTTTTTT.

The CDR3 loop is CATKSPQGAPRLFF. In nucleotides, the CDR3 is TGTGCCACCAAGAGCCCTCAGGGGGCACCTCGACTGTTTTTT. V and J are TRBV19 and TRBJ1-4; 8 nucleotides match TRBD1. Germline V gene data show CDR1 as LNHDA and CDR2 as SQIVND (reference sequence). The CDR3 loop spans 14 amino acids. The V segment lost 10 bases and the J segment 13 bases; nucleotides outside the gene matches: 17.

This chain uses TRBV6-8 with TRBJ2-1; TRBD2 matches at 13 bases. The J segment lost 2 bases and the V segment lost 5 bases, leaving 3 bases of the junction unmatched. This CDR3 comprises 16 residues. Germline V gene data show CDR1 as MNHGY and CDR2 as SAAAGT. The CDR3 DNA is TGTGCCAGCAGTCCAGGGACTAGCGGGACCTACAATGAGCAGTTCTTC. Its translation: CASSPGTSGTYNEQFF.

The chain combines TRBV7-5 with TRBJ2-5; the table calls TRBD2, which could not be checked here. TRBV7-5 is listed as a pseudogene. The CDR3 length is 15 residues. The CDR3: CASSLSAGHQETQYF. The CDR3 DNA reads as TGTGCCAGCAGCCTGTCGGCGGGGCACCAAGAGACCCAGTACTTC.

This clone was detected only a few times. This chain's CDR3 is CASSQQGAPQETQYF. In DNA form, the CDR3 reads TGTGCCAGCAGTCAACAGGGGGCCCCCCAAGAGACCCAGTACTTC. V and J are TRBV6-8 and TRBJ2-5; 9 bases match TRBD1. After removal of 5 bases from V and 1 base from J, the junction contained 5 bases not matched to a gene. There are 15 residues in the CDR3. In germline, CDR1 is MNHGY, CDR2 SAAAGT.

This chain joins TRBV29-1 and TRBJ2-6; D possibly corresponds to TRBD2 (6 bases). V was clipped by 6 bases and J by 0 bases, with 21 bases between them. This CDR3 contains 18 residues. CDR1 and CDR2 from the germline V gene are SQVTM and ANQGSEA. The CDR3 is CSVTDLEDYNSGANVLTF. The CDR3 DNA reads TGCAGCGTCACCGACCTCGAGGACTACAACTCTGGGGCCAACGTCCTGACTTTC. Complete variable domain (other parts from reference TRBV29-1 and TRBJ2-6): SAVISQKPSRDICQRGTSLTIQCQVDSQVTMMFWYRQQPGQSLTLIATANQGSEATYESGFVIDKFPISRPNLTFSTLTVSNMSPEDSSIYLCSVTDLEDYNSGANVLTFGAGSRLTVL.

In this sample, this clone turned up once. The chain couples TRBV5-1 to TRBJ1-5; D gene uncertain. This CDR3 is built from 15 residues. V was trimmed by 1 base and J by 3 bases, leaving 11 bases between them. Germline V lookup: CDR1 SGHRS, CDR2 YFSETQ. The CDR3 loop reads CASSLRTGSNQPQHF. CDR3 DNA: TGCGCCAGCAGCTTGCGGACRGGGTCCAATCAGCCCCAGCATTTT.

The chain couples TRBV6-8 to TRBJ1-1, with a possible D match to TRBD1 (5 bases). CDR3 size: 13 residues. The germline V gene has CDR1 MNHGY and CDR2 SAAAGT. Deletions cut 6 bases from V and 0 bases from J, with 8 bases between. CDR3 bases: TGTGCCAGCAGGGACAACATGAACACTGAAGCTTTCTTT. Translated, it gives CASRDNMNTEAFF.

V gene TRBV11-3 combines with J gene TRBJ1-2; the match to TRBD1 covers 7 bases. This CDR3 is 15 amino acids long. V gave up 6 bases and J gave up 3 bases; unmatched junction bases: 10. Germline CDR1 is SGHNT and CDR2 is YENEEA. CDR3 bases: TGTGCCAGCAGTGTGGGAGGCAGGGGGGACTATGGCTACACCTTC. Amino acids: CASSVGGRGDYGYTF.

This clone was observed a single time. This chain joins TRBV6-8 and TRBJ1-2, with D perhaps TRBD1 (5 bases). In germline, CDR1 is MNHGY, CDR2 SAAAGT. V lost 0 bases to trimming and J lost 5 bases, with 10 bases between them. The CDR3 consists of 14 residues. The CDR3 region is CASSYSREGYGYTF. CDR3 nucleotide sequence: TGTGCCAGCAGTTACTCACGAGAGGGGTATGGCTACACCTTC.

This chain joins TRBV19 and TRBJ2-3; TRBD2 aligns across 8 bases. Unmatched junction bases numbered 9, after V lost 7 bases and J lost 6 bases. Germline lookup yields CDR1 LNHDA and CDR2 SQIVND (reference sequence). This CDR3 is built from 14 residues. The CDR3 protein is CASNSRGALDTQYF. The CDR3 DNA sequence: TGTGCCAGTAACTCGCGGGGGGCGCTGGATACGCAGTATTTT.

The V and J genes are TRBV19 and TRBJ1-2; tentative D call: TRBD1 (5 bases). V was clipped by 3 bases and J by 11 bases, with 10 bases between them. Germline V gives CDR1 LNHDA, CDR2 SQIVND (reference sequence). The CDR3 spans 11 residues. The CDR3 sequence is CASSMGPSYTF. CDR3 nucleotides: TGTGCCAGTAGTATGGGACCGTCTTACACCTTC.

This clone was seen a handful of times. V gene TRBV9 combines with J gene TRBJ2-2; D perhaps matches TRBD1 (6 bases). CDR3 length equals 15 residues. Germline CDR1 is SGDLS and CDR2 is YYNGEE. The ends were cut back, 5 bases at V and 6 bases at J, with 17 bases in the middle. Written as DNA, the CDR3 is TGTGCCAGCAGTTCGACAGGCATCCCCGCCGGGGAGCTGTTTTTT. Translating it yields CASSSTGIPAGELFF.

The chain combines TRBV6-8 with TRBJ2-7; perhaps TRBD1 as D (6 bases). Germline-derived CDR1 and CDR2 are MNHGY and SAAAGT. V was cut by 6 bases and J by 2 bases, with 8 bases left in between. The CDR3 loop spans 12 amino acids. The CDR3 DNA reads as TGTGCCAGCAGACAGGGTGCCTACGAGCAGTACTTC. Translation: CASRQGAYEQYF.

As to this clone: The junction departs from the called germline gene at one end, perhaps through a read error. The chain is built from TRBV6-8 and TRBJ2-4; 11 bases fit TRBD2. Germline V gene lookup returns CDR1 MNHGY and CDR2 SAAAGT. The CDR3 spans 14 residues. The CDR3 region has the DNA TGTGCCAGCAGCACGGGACTAGCGGCGAACATTCAGTATTTC. Protein product: CASSTGLAANIQYF.

In its sample, this clone was seen once. The chain couples TRBV18 to TRBJ1-5, with D possibly TRBD1 on 5 matching bases. V lost 3 bases to trimming and J lost 5 bases, with 20 bases between them. Looked up from germline, CDR1 is KGHSH and CDR2 is LQKENI. CDR3 length: 17 amino acids. The CDR3 region has the DNA TGTGCCAGCTCACCGAAGGGGCGCGAAACAATGTATCAGCCCCAGCATTTT. This codes for CASSPKGRETMYQPQHF.

This chain uses TRBV11-3 with TRBJ2-5; tentative D call: TRBD1 (6 bases). Germline CDR1 reads SGHNT; CDR2 reads YENEEA. This CDR3 spans 14 amino acids. Deletions cut 4 bases from V and 4 bases from J, with 13 bases between. CDR3 DNA: TGTGCCAGCAGCTATATACAGGGTGGAGAGACCCAGTACTTC. Protein product: CASSYIQGGETQYF.

The genes are TRBV28 and TRBJ1-6; 7 bases are shared with TRBD1. The CDR3 is made up of 14 amino acids. Trimming at V came to 6 bases and at J to 9 bases, leaving 8 bases not matched to a gene. Germline-derived CDR1 and CDR2 are MDHEN and SYDVKM. CDR3 nucleotides: TGTGCCAGCAGAATGGGACAGAACCTTTCACCCCTCCACTTT. Amino acids: CASRMGQNLSPLHF.

This clone was seen only a few times. The rearrangement joins TRBV19 to TRBJ2-3, with D possibly being TRBD1 (5 bases). The V gene lost 7 bases and the J gene lost 1 base, with 12 bases spanning the gap. In germline, CDR1 is LNHDA, CDR2 SQIVND (reference sequence). CDR3 size: 14 residues. The CDR3, as DNA: TGTGCCAGTACCCAGGGCGTCGGCACAGATACGCAGTATTTT. Encoded protein: CASTQGVGTDTQYF.

The chain recombines TRBV10-3 with TRBJ2-3; 9 bases match TRBD2. Trimming at V came to 0 bases and at J to 4 bases, leaving 5 bases not matched to a gene. CDR3 length: 16 residues. In germline, CDR1 is ENHRY, CDR2 SYGVKD. This CDR3 is CAISESSAGGPDTQYF. CDR3 coding DNA: TGTGCCATCAGTGAGTCTTCAGCGGGGGGCCCAGATACGCAGTATTTT.

The chain couples TRBV7-7 to TRBJ1-1, with a weak D call TRBD1 (5 bases). The CDR3 runs to 15 residues. V shed 1 base and J shed 7 bases, with 16 bases lying between them. Germline V lookup: CDR1 SSHAT, CDR2 FNYEAQ (reference sequence). Here the CDR3 reads CASSLVRPGWIEAFF. In nucleotides, the CDR3 is TGTGCCAGCAGCTTAGTCCGACCAGGGTGGATTGAAGCTTTCTTT.

The chain carries TRBV6-8 and TRBJ2-1; 8 bases match TRBD1. Germline loops: CDR1 MNHGY, CDR2 SAAAGT. V shed 0 bases, J shed 8 bases, and the junction held 0 bases outside the gene matches. The CDR3 length is 13 residues. The CDR3 spells CASSYSQGDEQFF. In DNA, the CDR3 is TGTGCCAGCAGTTACTCACAGGGGGATGAGCAGTTCTTC.